This T cell receptor (beta chain) was documented in a study of T cell responses to AZD1222 COVID-19 vaccine (dated by TCRdb to the early 2020s). Some background on the complete study: A total of around 240 trial participants underwent TCR sequencing, of whom more than 200 had received two doses of AZD1222 and some 25 had received two doses of the MenACWY control vaccine. Trial participants were enrolled into age subgroups of 18-55, 56-69 and 70-plus years, which contained about 150, 27 and 61 TCR-sequenced participants, respectively. What the research found in general, with its limitations: Vaccine-associated CD4 TCRs spanned the whole spike protein, with dominant responses in regions 160-218 and 743-854. The 56-69-year group was small, and its depth increase did not reach significance, likely because of low power. Conclusions about previously exposed vaccinees are limited, since just a handful of AZD1222 recipients were seropositive for SARS-CoV-2 at baseline. After two AZD1222 doses, spike-specific TCR breadth and depth were significantly higher than at day 0 and than in MenACWY recipients. Because no day 14 peak-response samples were available, the repertoires could be characterized only after the peak T cell response. Reportedly, almost half of the unique spike-specific TCRs recognized epitopes lying outside the regions that are mutated in the B.1.351 and B.1.1.7 variants. Most participants were white British and females outnumbered males, and the authors suggested that clonal diversity may have been underestimated.

The CDR3 regions of human TCRbeta chains were analyzed by immunosequencing. The study's processing was this. Repertoire TCRs were checked for matches against a reference library of SARS-CoV-2-specific TCRs that had been generated using the MIRA antigen-specificity platform. Breadth was defined as the fraction of unique TCRs that were SARS-CoV-2-associated, and depth was defined as the fraction of total T cells that were SARS-CoV-2-associated. Using the MIRA data, each spike-specific TCR was assigned both to the spike region to which the TCR was reactive and to a CD4 or CD8 class. Log10-transformed breadth and depth values were compared by one-way ANOVA with Sidak's multiple comparisons tests. Drawn from immuneACCESS, this table holds only the in-frame rearrangements with V and J called that TCRdb kept. Clones are partly lost; checked studies trace under half to an unresolved V gene and leave the rest unexplained. V, J and clone size derive from that table, while D and trimming were established from the DNA sequence. A total of fewer than 150,000 clones appear in this sample, roughly 90% of them only once. Of the sample, roughly 5.7% falls within the top ten clones.

In the paper's terms, the time point label means: about 28 days (+/-7) after the second vaccine dose. AZD1222 recipients with second doses at about 4 weeks or about 12 weeks were pooled, because spike-specific TCR depth and breadth did not differ between schedules. Vaccinee samples were obtained from the UK trials COV001 and COV002, which included a single-blind randomized controlled phase 2/3 trial of AZD1222 (ChAdOx1 nCoV-19) in healthy adults. For TCRbeta chain sequencing, PBMC samples were collected from trial participants at day 0 and at day 28 after the second dose. Worth noting for this clone: No cognate antigen has been identified for it. The input lacks base qualities; no much larger clone sits a single base away.

The TCR sequence derives from an adult who received the AZD1222 COVID-19 vaccine. This sample comprised peripheral blood, obtained 28 days after the second AZD1222 dose.

The CDR3 protein: CASSIQVQETQYF. The nucleotides read TGTGCCAGTAGTATCCAGGTCCAAGAGACCCAGTACTTC. The sequence links TRBV19 to TRBJ2-5, with no reliable assignment of the D segment. CDR1 and CDR2 are read off the germline V gene (reference sequence) as LNHDA and SQIVND. The CDR3 runs 13 amino acids, cysteine and phenylalanine included. Here the CDR3 DNA is all that survives: 39 bases in frame from base 1. V gives up 3 bases and J gives up 1 base, and the segment between their germline ends measures 6 bases.